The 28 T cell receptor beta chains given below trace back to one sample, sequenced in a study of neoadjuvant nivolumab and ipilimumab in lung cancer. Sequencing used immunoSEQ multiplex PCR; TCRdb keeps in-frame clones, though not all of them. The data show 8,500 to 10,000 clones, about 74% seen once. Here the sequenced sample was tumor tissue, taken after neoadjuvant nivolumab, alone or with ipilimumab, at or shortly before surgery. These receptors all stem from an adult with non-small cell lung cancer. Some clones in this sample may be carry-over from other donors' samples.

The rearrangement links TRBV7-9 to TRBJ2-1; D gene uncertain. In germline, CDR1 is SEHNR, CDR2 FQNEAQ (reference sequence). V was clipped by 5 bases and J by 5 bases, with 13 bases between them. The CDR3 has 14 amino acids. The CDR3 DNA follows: TGTGCCAGCAGCCAGGTGCCGTTAAACAATGAGCAGTTCTTC. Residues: CASSQVPLNNEQFF.

The CDR3 region has the DNA TGTGCCAGCAGCCAAGATTTAAGCAGGACCTACGAGCAGTACTTC. Its protein product is CASSQDLSRTYEQYF. The V call is TRBV14, the J call TRBJ2-7, with D hard to call. This CDR3 is built from 15 residues. Deletions cut 0 bases from V and 2 bases from J, with 11 bases between. Germline assignment: CDR1 SGHDN and CDR2 FVKESK.

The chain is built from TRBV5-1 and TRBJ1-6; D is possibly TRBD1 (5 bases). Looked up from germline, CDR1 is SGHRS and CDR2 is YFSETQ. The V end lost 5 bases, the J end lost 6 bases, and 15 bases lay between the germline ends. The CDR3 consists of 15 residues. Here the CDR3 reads CASRMVPGSNSPLHF. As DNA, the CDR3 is TGCGCCAGCAGAATGGTACCAGGGAGTAATTCACCCCTCCACTTT.

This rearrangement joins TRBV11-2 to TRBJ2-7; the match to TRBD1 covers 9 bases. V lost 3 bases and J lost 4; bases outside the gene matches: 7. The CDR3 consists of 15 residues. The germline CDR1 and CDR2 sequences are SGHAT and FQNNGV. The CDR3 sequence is CASSLGQGGFYEQYF. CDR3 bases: TGTGCCAGCAGCTTGGGACAGGGAGGTTTTTACGAGCAGTACTTC.

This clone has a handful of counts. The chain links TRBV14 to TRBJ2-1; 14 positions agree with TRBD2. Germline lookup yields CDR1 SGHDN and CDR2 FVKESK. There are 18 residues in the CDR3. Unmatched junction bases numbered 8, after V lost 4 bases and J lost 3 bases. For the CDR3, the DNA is TGTGCCAGCAGCCCCGGGACTAGCGGGAGTTTTTACTACAATGAGCAGTTCTTC. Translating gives CASSPGTSGSFYYNEQFF.

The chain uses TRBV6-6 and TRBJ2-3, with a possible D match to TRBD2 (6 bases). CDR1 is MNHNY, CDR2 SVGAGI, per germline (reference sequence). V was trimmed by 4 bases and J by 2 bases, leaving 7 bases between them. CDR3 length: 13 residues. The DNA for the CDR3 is TGTGCCAGCAGTTGGAGGGACACAGATACGCAGTATTTT. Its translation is CASSWRDTDTQYF.

The CDR3 DNA is TGTGCCAGCAGCTTAAATCCCGGTAGCTCCTACGAGCAGTACTTC. Protein product: CASSLNPGSSYEQYF. This chain uses TRBV7-3 with TRBJ2-7; D is unresolved. This CDR3 has 15 amino acids. The germline CDR1 and CDR2 sequences are SGHTA and FQGTGA. Trimming removed 1 base from V and 0 bases from J, with 10 bases in between.

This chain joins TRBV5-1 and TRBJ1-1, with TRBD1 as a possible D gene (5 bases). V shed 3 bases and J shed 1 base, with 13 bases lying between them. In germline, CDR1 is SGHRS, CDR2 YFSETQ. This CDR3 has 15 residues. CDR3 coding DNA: TGCGCCAGCAGCTGGGGGAGGGTGGGGAACACTGAAGCTTTCTTT. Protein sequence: CASSWGRVGNTEAFF.

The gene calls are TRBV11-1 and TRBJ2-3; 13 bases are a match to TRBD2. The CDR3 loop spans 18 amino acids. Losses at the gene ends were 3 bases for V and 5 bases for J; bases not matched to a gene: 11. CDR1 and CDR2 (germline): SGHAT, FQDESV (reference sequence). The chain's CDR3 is CASSFDPSTSGRGDTQYF. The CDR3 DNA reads TGTGCCAGCAGCTTCGACCCTTCTACTAGCGGGAGGGGAGATACGCAGTATTTT.

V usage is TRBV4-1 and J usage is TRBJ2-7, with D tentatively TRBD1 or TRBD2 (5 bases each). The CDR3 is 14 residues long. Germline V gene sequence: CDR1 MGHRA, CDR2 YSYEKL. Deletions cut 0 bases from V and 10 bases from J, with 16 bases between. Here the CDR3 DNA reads TGCGCCAGCAGCCAAGATCTAGCCAGGGACCCCCAGTACTTC. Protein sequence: CASSQDLARDPQYF.

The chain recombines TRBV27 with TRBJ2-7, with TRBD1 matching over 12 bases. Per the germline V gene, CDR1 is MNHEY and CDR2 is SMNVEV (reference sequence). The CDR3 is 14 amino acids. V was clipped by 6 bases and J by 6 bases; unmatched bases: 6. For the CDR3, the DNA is TGTGCCAGCAGCTCCGGGACAGGGGGCCGCGAGCAGTACTTC. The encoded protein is CASSSGTGGREQYF.

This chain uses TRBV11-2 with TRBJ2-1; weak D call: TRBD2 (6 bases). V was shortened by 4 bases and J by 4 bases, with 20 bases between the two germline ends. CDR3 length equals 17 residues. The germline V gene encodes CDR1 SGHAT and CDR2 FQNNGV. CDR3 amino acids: CASSSWAGSARYNEQFF. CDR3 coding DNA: TGTGCCAGCAGCTCCTGGGCGGGGAGTGCCCGTTACAATGAGCAGTTCTTC. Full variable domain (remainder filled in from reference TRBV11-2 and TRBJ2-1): EAGVAQSPRYKIIEKRQSVAFWCNPISGHATLYWYQQILGQGPKLLIQFQNNGVVDDSQLPKDRFSAERLKGVDSTLKIQPAKLEDSAVYLCASSSWAGSARYNEQFFGPGTRLTVL.

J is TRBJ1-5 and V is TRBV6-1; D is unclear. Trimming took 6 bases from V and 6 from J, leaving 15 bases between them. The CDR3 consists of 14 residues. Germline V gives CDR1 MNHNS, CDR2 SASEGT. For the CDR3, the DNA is TGTGCCAGCAGATCAAGGGAGTATCGTCAGCCCCAGCATTTT. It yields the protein CASRSREYRQPQHF.

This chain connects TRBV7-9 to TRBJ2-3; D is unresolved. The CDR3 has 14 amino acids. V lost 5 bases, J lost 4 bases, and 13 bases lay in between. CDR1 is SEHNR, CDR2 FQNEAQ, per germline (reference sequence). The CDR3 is CASSPDHSADTQYF. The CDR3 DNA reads TGTGCCAGCAGCCCCGATCACAGCGCAGATACGCAGTATTTT.

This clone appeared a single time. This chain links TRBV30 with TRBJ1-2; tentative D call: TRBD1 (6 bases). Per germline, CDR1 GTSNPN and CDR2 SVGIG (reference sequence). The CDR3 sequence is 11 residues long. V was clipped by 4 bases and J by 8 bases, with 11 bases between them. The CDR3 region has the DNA TGTGCCTGGACTCGGGGGGCCGGCTACACCTTC. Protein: CAWTRGAGYTF.

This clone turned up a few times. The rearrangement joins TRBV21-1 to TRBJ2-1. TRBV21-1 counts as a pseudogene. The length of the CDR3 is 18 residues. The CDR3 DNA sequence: TGTGCCAGCAGCAAAATAAAGTGCCAACGACGAAGTAACAATGAGCAGTTCTTC. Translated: CASSKIKCQRRSNNEQFF.

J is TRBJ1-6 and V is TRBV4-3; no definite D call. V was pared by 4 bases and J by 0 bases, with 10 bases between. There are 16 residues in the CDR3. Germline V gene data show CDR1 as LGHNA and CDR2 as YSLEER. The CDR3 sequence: CASSPAGSSYNSPLHF. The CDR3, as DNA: TGCGCCAGCAGCCCGGCTGGTAGCTCCTATAATTCACCCCTCCACTTT.

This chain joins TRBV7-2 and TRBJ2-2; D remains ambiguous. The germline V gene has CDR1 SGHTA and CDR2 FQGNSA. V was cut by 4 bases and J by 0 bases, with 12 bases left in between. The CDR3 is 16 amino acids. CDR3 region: CASSSPIQANTGELFF. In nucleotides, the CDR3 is TGTGCCAGCAGCTCTCCTATCCAGGCGAACACCGGGGAGCTGTTTTTT.

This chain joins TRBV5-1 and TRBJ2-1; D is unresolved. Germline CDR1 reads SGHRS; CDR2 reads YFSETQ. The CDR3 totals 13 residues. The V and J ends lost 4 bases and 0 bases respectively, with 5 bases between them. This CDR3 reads CASSLSSYNEQFF. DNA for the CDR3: TGCGCCAGCAGCCTTAGCTCCTACAATGAGCAGTTCTTC.

The CDR3 coding sequence is TGTGCCAGCAAAGATAGGGGGCAGCTCAATTCACCCCTCCACTTT. Translation gives CASKDRGQLNSPLHF. The chain employs TRBV7-9 and TRBJ1-6; 7 bases agree with TRBD1. CDR3 length: 15 amino acids. V lost 7 bases, J lost 7 bases, and 10 bases stayed unmatched. The germline V gene has CDR1 SEHNR and CDR2 FQNEAQ (reference sequence).

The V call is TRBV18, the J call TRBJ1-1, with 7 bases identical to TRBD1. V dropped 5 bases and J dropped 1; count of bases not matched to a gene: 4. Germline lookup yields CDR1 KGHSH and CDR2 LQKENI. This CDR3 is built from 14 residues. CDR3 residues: CASSLGQTNTEAFF. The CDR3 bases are TGTGCCAGCTCATTGGGACAGACGAACACTGAAGCTTTCTTT.

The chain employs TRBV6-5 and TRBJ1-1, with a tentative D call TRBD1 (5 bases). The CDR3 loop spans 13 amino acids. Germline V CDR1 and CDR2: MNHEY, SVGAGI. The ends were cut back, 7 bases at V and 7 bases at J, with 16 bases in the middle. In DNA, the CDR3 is TGTGCCAGCACCCGAGGGGTCGGGGGTGAAGCTTTCTTT. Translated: CASTRGVGGEAFF.

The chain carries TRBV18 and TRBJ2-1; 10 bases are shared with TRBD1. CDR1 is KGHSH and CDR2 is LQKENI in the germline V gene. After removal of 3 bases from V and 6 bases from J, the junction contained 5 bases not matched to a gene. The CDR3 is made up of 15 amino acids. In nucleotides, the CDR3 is TGTGCCAGCTCACCGTTCGGGACAGGGGTCAATGAGCAGTTCTTC. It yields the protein CASSPFGTGVNEQFF.

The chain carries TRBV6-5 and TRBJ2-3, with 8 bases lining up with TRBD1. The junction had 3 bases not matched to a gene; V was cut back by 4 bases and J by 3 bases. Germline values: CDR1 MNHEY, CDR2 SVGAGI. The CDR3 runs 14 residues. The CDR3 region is CASSWTGRTDTQYF. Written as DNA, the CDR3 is TGTGCCAGCAGTTGGACAGGGAGAACAGATACGCAGTATTTT.

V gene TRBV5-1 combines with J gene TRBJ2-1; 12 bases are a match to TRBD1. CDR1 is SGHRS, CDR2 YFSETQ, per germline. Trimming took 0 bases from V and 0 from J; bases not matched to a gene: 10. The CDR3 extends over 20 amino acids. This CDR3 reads CASSLAGDRGQKSSYNEQFF. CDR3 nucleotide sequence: TGCGCCAGCAGCTTGGCCGGGGACAGGGGGCAAAAGAGCTCCTACAATGAGCAGTTCTTC.

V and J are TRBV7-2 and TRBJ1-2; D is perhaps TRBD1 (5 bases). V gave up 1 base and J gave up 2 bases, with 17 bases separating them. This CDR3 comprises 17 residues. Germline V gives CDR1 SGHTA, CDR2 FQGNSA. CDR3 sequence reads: CASSLGAFGHINYGYTF. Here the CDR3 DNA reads TGTGCCAGCAGCTTAGGGGCATTCGGACACATCAACTATGGCTACACCTTC. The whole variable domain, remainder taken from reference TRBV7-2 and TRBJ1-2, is GAGVSQSPSNKVTEKGKDVELRCDPISGHTALYWYRQSLGQGLEFLIYFQGNSAPDKSGLPSDRFSAERTGGSVSTLTIQRTQQEDSAVYLCASSLGAFGHINYGYTFGSGTRLTVV.

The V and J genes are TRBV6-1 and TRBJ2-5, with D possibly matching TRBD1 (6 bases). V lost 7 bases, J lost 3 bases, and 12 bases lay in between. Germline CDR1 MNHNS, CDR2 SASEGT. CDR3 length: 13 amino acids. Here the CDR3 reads CASTGVAKETQYF. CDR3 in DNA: TGTGCCAGCACAGGGGTGGCAAAAGAGACCCAGTACTTC.

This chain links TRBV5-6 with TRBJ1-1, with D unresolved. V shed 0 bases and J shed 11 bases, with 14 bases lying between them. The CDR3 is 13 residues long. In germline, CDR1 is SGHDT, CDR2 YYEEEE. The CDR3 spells CASSLAATLIAFF. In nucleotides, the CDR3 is TGTGCCAGCAGCTTGGCAGCTACACTGATCGCTTTCTTT.